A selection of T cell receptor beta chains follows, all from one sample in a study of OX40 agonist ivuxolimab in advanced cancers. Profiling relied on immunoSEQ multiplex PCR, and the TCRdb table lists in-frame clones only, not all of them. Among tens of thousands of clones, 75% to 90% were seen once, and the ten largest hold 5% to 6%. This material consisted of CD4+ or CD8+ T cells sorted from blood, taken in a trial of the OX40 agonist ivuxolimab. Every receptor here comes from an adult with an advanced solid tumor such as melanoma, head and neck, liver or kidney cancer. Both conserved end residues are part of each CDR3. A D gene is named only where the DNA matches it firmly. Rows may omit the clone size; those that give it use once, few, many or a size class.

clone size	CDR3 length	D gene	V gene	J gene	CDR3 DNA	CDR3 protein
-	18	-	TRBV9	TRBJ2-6	TGTGCCAGCACCCTAGGGGCAGGTTCCCTTTCTGGGGCCAACGTCCTGACTTTC	CASTLGAGSLSGANVLTF
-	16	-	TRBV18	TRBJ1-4	TGTGCCAGCTCACCAAGGGCGGTCCGGGGGGGCGAAAAACTGTTTTTT	CASSPRAVRGGEKLFF
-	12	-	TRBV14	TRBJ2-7	TGTGCCAGCAGCCAAGCTGGGCACGAGCAGTACTTC	CASSQAGHEQYF
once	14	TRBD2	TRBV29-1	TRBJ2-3	TGCAGCGTTCGACTAGCAATTGGGACAGATACGCAGTATTTT	CSVRLAIGTDTQYF
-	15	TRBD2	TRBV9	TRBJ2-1	TGTGCCAGCAGCGTCTCACTAGCGGGGTTCAATGAGCAGTTCTTC	CASSVSLAGFNEQFF
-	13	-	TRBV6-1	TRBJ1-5	TGTGCCAGCACGGGTTGGGGCAATCAGCCCCAGCATTTT	CASTGWGNQPQHF
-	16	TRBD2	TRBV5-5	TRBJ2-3	TGTGCCAGCAGCTTGGGCGCGGGAGGGAGCACAGATACGCAGTATTTT	CASSLGAGGSTDTQYF
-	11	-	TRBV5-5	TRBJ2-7	TGTGCCAGCAGCTTTTCCAGGGAGCAGTACTTC	CASSFSREQYF
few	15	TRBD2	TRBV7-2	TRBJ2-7	TGTGCCAGCAGCTCAACAGCGGGAGCCCAATACGAGCAGTACTTC	CASSSTAGAQYEQYF
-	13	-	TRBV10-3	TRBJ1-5	TGTGCCATCAGTGAGTATAGCAATCAGCCCCAGCATTTT	CAISEYSNQPQHF